This is a list of T cell receptor beta chains from one sample in a study of T cell repertoires in cytomegalovirus infection. Their specific antigens are unknown. TCRdb processed the reads anew with MiXCR; each CDR3 protein has one entry. The repertoire holds around 19,000 distinct CDR3 sequences, with over 40% as singletons. Source: CD8+ T cells from cultured PBMCs, taken from culture after CMV antigen stimulation. These receptors originate from a human donor in good health (CMV status not recorded). Some clones in this sample may be carry-over from other donors' samples. CDR3s include the opening cysteine and the closing phenylalanine or tryptophan. A D gene is named only where the DNA matches it firmly. A clone size is listed for some rows: how often the clone was seen (once, few, many), or a class if it is expanded.

D gene: -
clone size: -
V gene: TRBV7-4
J gene: TRBJ2-1
CDR3 DNA: TGTGCCAGCAGCCTAATAGATCCAAATGAGCAGTTCTTC
CDR3 protein: CASSLIDPNEQFF

D gene: -
clone size: few
V gene: TRBV7-2
J gene: TRBJ2-7
CDR3 DNA: TGTGCCAGCAGCTTAGAGGGGCGCTTCTACGAGCAGTACTTC
CDR3 protein: CASSLEGRFYEQYF

D gene: -
clone size: -
V gene: TRBV6-6
J gene: TRBJ1-1
CDR3 DNA: TGTGCCAGCAGTTTCGGGGACTTGAACACTGAAGCTTTCTTT
CDR3 protein: CASSFGDLNTEAFF

D gene: TRBD2
clone size: -
V gene: TRBV7-6
J gene: TRBJ2-1
CDR3 DNA: TGTGCCAGCAGCTCTATGGGACTAGCGGGGTTTGTCGGTGAGCAGTTCTTC
CDR3 protein: CASSSMGLAGFVGEQFF

D gene: -
clone size: -
V gene: TRBV5-4
J gene: TRBJ1-2
CDR3 DNA: TGTGCCAGCAGCTTGGAAGGGGTGTCCTATGGCTACACCTTC
CDR3 protein: CASSLEGVSYGYTF

D gene: TRBD2
clone size: few
V gene: TRBV27
J gene: TRBJ2-5
CDR3 DNA: TGTGCCAGCACCCGACTAGCGGGAGGGAATCAAGAGACCCAGTACTTC
CDR3 protein: CASTRLAGGNQETQYF

D gene: TRBD2
clone size: -
V gene: TRBV7-6
J gene: TRBJ2-2
CDR3 DNA: TGTGCCAGCAGCTTAGTGCTCGCCAGCGGGAGAGATACCGGGGAGCTGTTTTTT
CDR3 protein: CASSLVLASGRDTGELFF

D gene: -
clone size: -
V gene: TRBV4-2
J gene: TRBJ1-5
CDR3 DNA: TGTGCCAGCAGCCAAGATTGGGGGAGCAATCAGCCCCAGCATTTT
CDR3 protein: CASSQDWGSNQPQHF

D gene: -
clone size: few
V gene: TRBV7-2
J gene: TRBJ2-7
CDR3 DNA: TGTGCCAGCAGCCCCAGTGGATCAGGGACGAACGAGCAGTACTTC
CDR3 protein: CASSPSGSGTNEQYF

D gene: TRBD1
clone size: -
V gene: TRBV20-1
J gene: TRBJ1-2
CDR3 DNA: TGCAGTGCTAGTCCCGCTGGAGGACAGGGTATTGCTGGCTACACCTTC
CDR3 protein: CSASPAGGQGIAGYTF

D gene: TRBD1
clone size: -
V gene: TRBV11-2
J gene: TRBJ1-4
CDR3 DNA: TGTGCCAGCACCTTGACAGGGGGCGGCGAAAAACTGTTTTTT
CDR3 protein: CASTLTGGGEKLFF

D gene: -
clone size: -
V gene: TRBV7-2
J gene: TRBJ1-1
CDR3 DNA: TGTGCCAGCAGCTTAGGGGAGGTCACTGAAGCTTTCTTT
CDR3 protein: CASSLGEVTEAFF

D gene: TRBD1
clone size: -
V gene: TRBV20-1
J gene: TRBJ2-5
CDR3 DNA: TGCAGTGCTCCGAGGACAGGGGAAGAGACCCAGTACTTC
CDR3 protein: CSAPRTGEETQYF

D gene: -
clone size: -
V gene: TRBV29-1
J gene: TRBJ2-7
CDR3 DNA: TGCAGCGTCGCTGATTTAAGAGGGGTGGGAGAGCAGTACTTC
CDR3 protein: CSVADLRGVGEQYF

D gene: -
clone size: many
V gene: TRBV27
J gene: TRBJ1-5
CDR3 DNA: TGTGCCAGCAGTTTTGGCGCGGATGGCAATCAGCCCCAGCATTTT
CDR3 protein: CASSFGADGNQPQHF

D gene: -
clone size: few
V gene: TRBV6-2/TRBV6-3
J gene: TRBJ2-7
CDR3 DNA: TGTGCCAGCAGTTACCGCCCGGGATTGAAAGCCTACGAGCAGTACTTC
CDR3 protein: CASSYRPGLKAYEQYF

D gene: TRBD1
clone size: -
V gene: TRBV19
J gene: TRBJ1-6
CDR3 DNA: TGTGCCAGTAGTGGGACAGAGCCACGAAGCTCCTATAATTCACCCCTCCACTTT
CDR3 protein: CASSGTEPRSSYNSPLHF

D gene: -
clone size: few
V gene: TRBV29-1
J gene: TRBJ1-1
CDR3 DNA: TGCAGCGTTGAAGAAAGATCGGGGCAGGGATTATTCATGAACACTGAAGCTTTCTTT
CDR3 protein: CSVEERSGQGLFMNTEAFF

D gene: TRBD1
clone size: once
V gene: TRBV7-9
J gene: TRBJ2-7
CDR3 DNA: TGTGCCAGCAGCCCGACAGGGTTCTACGAGCAGTACTTC
CDR3 protein: CASSPTGFYEQYF

D gene: -
clone size: few
V gene: TRBV4-1
J gene: TRBJ2-3
CDR3 DNA: TGCGCCAGCAGCCAAGTGACCCCGCCTGCGCGGGAGCAGTATTTT
CDR3 protein: CASSQVTPPAREQYF

D gene: -
clone size: -
V gene: TRBV10-3
J gene: TRBJ1-1
CDR3 DNA: TGTGCCATCAGAGGGACAAATCCTGAAGCTTTCTTT
CDR3 protein: CAIRGTNPEAFF

D gene: TRBD1
clone size: few
V gene: TRBV7-2
J gene: TRBJ1-2
CDR3 DNA: TGTGCCAGGGGGGACAGGGGCTATGGCTACACCTTC
CDR3 protein: CARGDRGYGYTF